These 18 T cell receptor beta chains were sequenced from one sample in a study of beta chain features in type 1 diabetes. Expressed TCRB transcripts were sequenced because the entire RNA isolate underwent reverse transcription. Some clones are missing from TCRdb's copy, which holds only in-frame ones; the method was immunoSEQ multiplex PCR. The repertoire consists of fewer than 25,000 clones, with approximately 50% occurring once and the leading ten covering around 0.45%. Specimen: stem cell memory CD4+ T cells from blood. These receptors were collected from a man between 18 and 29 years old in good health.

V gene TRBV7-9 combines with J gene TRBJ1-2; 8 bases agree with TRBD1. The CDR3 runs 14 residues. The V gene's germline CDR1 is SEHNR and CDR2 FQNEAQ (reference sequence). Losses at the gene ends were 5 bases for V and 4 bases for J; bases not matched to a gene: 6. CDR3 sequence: CASSANDRGYGYTF. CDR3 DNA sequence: TGTGCCAGCAGCGCGAACGACAGGGGCTATGGCTACACCTTC.

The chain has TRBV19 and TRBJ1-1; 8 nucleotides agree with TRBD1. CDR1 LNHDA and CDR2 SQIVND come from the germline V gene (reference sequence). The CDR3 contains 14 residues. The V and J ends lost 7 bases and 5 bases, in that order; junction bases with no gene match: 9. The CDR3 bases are TGTGCCAGTACCCCGGACAGGGTGGGAACTGAAGCTTTCTTT. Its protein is CASTPDRVGTEAFF. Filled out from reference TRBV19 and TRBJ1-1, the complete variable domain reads DGGITQSPKYLFRKEGQNVTLSCEQNLNHDAMYWYRQDPGQGLRLIYYSQIVNDFQKGDIAEGYSVSREKKESFPLTVTSAQKNPTAFYLCASTPDRVGTEAFFGQGTRLTVV.

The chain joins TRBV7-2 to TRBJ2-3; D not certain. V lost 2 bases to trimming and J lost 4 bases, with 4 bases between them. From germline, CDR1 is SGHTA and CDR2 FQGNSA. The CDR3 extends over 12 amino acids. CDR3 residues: CASSLLSDTQYF. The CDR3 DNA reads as TGTGCCAGCAGCTTACTTTCAGATACGCAGTATTTT.

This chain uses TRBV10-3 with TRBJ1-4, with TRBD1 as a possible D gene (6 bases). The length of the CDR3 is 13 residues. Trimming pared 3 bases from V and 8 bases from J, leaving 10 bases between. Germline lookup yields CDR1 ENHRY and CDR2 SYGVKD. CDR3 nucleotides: TGTGCCATCAGTGATCAGAGGGGGGAAAAACTGTTTTTT. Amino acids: CAISDQRGEKLFF.

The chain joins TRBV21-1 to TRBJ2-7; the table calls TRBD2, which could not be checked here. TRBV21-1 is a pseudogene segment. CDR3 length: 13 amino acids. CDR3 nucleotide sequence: TGTGCCAGCAGCAAAGCGAGCTCCTACGAGCAGTACTTC. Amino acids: CASSKASSYEQYF.

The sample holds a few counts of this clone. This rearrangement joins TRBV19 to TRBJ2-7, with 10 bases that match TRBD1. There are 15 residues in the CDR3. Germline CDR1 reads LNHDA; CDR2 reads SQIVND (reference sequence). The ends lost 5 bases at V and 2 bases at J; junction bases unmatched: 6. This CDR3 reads CASSPGQGVPYEQYF. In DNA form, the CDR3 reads TGTGCCAGTAGTCCCGGACAGGGGGTGCCCTACGAGCAGTACTTC.

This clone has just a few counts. The CDR3 DNA sequence: TGTGCCAGCAGCCCCCGGACAGCGCCGGGTGAGCAGTTCTTC. This gives the protein CASSPRTAPGEQFF. This chain uses TRBV7-9 with TRBJ2-1; TRBD1 might be the D (6 bases). Germline V gene sequence: CDR1 SEHNR, CDR2 FQNEAQ (reference sequence). Trimming left V 5 bases short and J 9 bases short, with 17 bases between. The CDR3 loop spans 14 amino acids.

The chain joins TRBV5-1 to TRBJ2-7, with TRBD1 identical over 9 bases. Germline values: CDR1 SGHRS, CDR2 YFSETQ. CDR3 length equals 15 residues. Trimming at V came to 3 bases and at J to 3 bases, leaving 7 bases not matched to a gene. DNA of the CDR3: TGCGCCAGCAGCTCCGGGACAGGGTCGGGCTACGAGCAGTACTTC. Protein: CASSSGTGSGYEQYF.

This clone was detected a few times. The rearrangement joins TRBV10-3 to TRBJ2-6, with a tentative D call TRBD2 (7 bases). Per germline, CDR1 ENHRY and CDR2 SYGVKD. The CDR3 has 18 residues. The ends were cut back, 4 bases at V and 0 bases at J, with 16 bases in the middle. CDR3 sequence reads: CAISAAQGGSSGANVLTF. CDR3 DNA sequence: TGTGCCATCAGTGCCGCACAGGGAGGGAGCTCTGGGGCCAACGTCCTGACTTTC.

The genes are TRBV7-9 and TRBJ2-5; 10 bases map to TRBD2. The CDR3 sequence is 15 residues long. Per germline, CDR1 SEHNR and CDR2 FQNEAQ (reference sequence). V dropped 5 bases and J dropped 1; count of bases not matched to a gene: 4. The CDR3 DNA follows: TGTGCCAGCAGCCCAGGACTAGCGGTCCAAGAGACCCAGTACTTC. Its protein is CASSPGLAVQETQYF.

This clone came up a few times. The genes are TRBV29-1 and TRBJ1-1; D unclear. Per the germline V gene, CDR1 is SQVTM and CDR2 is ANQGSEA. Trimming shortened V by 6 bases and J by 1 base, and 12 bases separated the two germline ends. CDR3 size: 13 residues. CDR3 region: CSVGPVGNTEAFF. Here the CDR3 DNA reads TGCAGCGTGGGCCCTGTGGGGAACACTGAAGCTTTCTTT.

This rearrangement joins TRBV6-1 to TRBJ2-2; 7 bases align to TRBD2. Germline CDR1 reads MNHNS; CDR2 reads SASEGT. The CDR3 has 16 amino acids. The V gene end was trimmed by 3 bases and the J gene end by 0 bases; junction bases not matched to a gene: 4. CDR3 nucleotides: TGTGCCAGCAGTGAGAAGCGGGGCGCGAACACCGGGGAGCTGTTTTTT. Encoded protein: CASSEKRGANTGELFF.

The CDR3, as DNA: TGTGCCAGCAGCTTATCGGGACAGGGAGGATACTACTACGAGCAGTACTTC. Translating gives CASSLSGQGGYYYEQYF. V and J are TRBV7-2 and TRBJ2-7; 9 bases agree with TRBD1. Trimming removed 2 bases from V and 3 bases from J; junction bases left unmatched: 11. The CDR3 covers 17 residues. Germline CDR1 is SGHTA and CDR2 is FQGNSA. Drawing the rest from reference TRBV7-2 and TRBJ2-7, the complete variable domain is GAGVSQSPSNKVTEKGKDVELRCDPISGHTALYWYRQSLGQGLEFLIYFQGNSAPDKSGLPSDRFSAERTGGSVSTLTIQRTQQEDSAVYLCASSLSGQGGYYYEQYFGPGTRLTVT.

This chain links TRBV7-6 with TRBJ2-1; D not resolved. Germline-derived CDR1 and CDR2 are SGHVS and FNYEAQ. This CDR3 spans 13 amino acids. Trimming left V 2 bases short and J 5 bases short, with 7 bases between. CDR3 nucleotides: TGTGCCAGCAGCTTACCCCGGGACAATGAGCAGTTCTTC. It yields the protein CASSLPRDNEQFF.

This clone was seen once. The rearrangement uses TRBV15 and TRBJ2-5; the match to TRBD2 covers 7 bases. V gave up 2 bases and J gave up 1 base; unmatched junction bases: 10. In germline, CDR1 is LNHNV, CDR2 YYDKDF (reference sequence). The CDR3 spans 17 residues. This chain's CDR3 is CATSRSGERGLQETQYF. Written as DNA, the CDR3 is TGTGCCACCAGCAGATCGGGGGAGCGGGGCCTCCAAGAGACCCAGTACTTC.

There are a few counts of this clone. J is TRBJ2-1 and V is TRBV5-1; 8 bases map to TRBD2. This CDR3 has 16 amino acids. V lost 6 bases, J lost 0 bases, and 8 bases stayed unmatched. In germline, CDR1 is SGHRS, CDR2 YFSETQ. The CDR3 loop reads CASTPRLARSYNEQFF. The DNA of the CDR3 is TGCGCCAGCACCCCCCGACTAGCGCGCTCCTACAATGAGCAGTTCTTC.

The CDR3 protein is CASSFQATGSYNEQFF. CDR3 DNA sequence: TGTGCCAGCAGCTTCCAAGCTACCGGGTCCTACAATGAGCAGTTCTTC. The chain recombines TRBV11-3 with TRBJ2-1, with no clear D. V lost 3 bases and J lost 1, with 13 bases in between. This CDR3 comprises 16 residues. Germline assignment: CDR1 SGHNT and CDR2 YENEEA.

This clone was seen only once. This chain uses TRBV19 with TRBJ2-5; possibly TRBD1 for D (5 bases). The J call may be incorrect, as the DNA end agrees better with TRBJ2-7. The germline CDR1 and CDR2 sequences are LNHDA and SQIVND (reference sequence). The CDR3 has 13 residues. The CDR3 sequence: CASSPRQYSEQYF. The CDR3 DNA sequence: TGTGCCAGTAGTCCGAGACAGTACAGCGAGCAGTACTTC.